This T cell receptor beta chain was captured by sequencing in a study of control samples from healthy donors and cancer patients. Some clones are missing from TCRdb's copy, which holds only in-frame ones; the method was immunoSEQ multiplex PCR. Here the sample spans about 180,000 clones, roughly 92% being singletons. The V end was cut by 0 bases, the J end by 5 bases, with 13 bases between. The germline V gene has CDR1 MGHRA and CDR2 YSYEKL. The CDR3 length is 15 residues. Sequencing was performed on blood. The gene calls are TRBV4-1 and TRBJ2-5; D is perhaps TRBD1 (5 bases). This sequence originates from a young man in good health. As DNA, the CDR3 is TGCGCCAGCAGCCAAGAAGGCAGGGTTGGCGAGACCCAGTACTTC. Translation: CASSQEGRVGETQYF.